This is a list of T cell receptor beta chains from one sample in a study of blood T cell repertoires in COVID-19. TCRdb's copy holds only in-frame clones and misses some; the assay was immunoSEQ multiplex PCR. Of more than 80,000 clones detected, over 75% appear once; the ten largest clones hold 3%. Sequenced input: peripheral blood. The receptors derive from a woman older than 75 with COVID-19, enrolled during active disease. The CDR3 runs from the conserved cysteine through the conserved F or W. The order of the fields is D gene, clone size, V gene, J gene, CDR3 protein, CDR3 DNA. The D gene is left open where the match is weak. Expanded clones get a size class; other rows say once, few or many, or leave the size out.

D: TRBD1
size: -
V: TRBV28
J: TRBJ2-7
CDR3: CASTPAYRGRLSPPYEQYF
DNA: TGTGCCAGCACCCCCGCGTACAGGGGGCGATTGTCCCCCCCCTACGAGCAGTACTTC

D: -
size: -
V: TRBV2
J: TRBJ2-1
CDR3: CASTRGLRYNEQFF
DNA: TGTGCCAGCACCCGCGGACTTCGTTACAATGAGCAGTTCTTC

D: TRBD1
size: -
V: TRBV28
J: TRBJ2-7
CDR3: CASSSTSGQGVYEQYF
DNA: TGTGCCAGCAGTTCGACCTCGGGACAGGGGGTATACGAGCAGTACTTC

D: TRBD2
size: -
V: TRBV7-9
J: TRBJ2-1
CDR3: CASSFGGSDNEQFF
DNA: TGTGCCAGCAGCTTCGGGGGGTCCGACAATGAGCAGTTCTTC

D: TRBD1
size: few
V: TRBV30
J: TRBJ1-1
CDR3: CAQATGTGITEAFF
DNA: TGTGCCCAGGCAACTGGGACAGGTATCACTGAAGCTTTCTTT

D: -
size: -
V: TRBV6-2/TRBV6-3
J: TRBJ1-5
CDR3: CASSYGFGVNQPQHF
DNA: TGTGCCAGCAGTTACGGGTTCGGGGTCAATCAGCCCCAGCATTTT

D: -
size: -
V: TRBV7-9
J: TRBJ1-4
CDR3: CASSSTPHRTTWFNEKLFF
DNA: TGTGCCAGCAGTTCAACGCCCCATCGTACGACATGGTTTAATGAAAAACTGTTTTTT

D: -
size: -
V: TRBV3-1/TRBV3-2
J: TRBJ2-3
CDR3: CASSQRRSTDTQYF
DNA: TGTGCCAGCAGCCAAAGGCGGAGCACAGATACGCAGTATTTT

D: TRBD2
size: -
V: TRBV2
J: TRBJ2-5
CDR3: CASSASGETQYF
DNA: TGTGCCAGCAGTGCTAGCGGGGAGACCCAGTACTTC

D: -
size: -
V: TRBV2
J: TRBJ1-3
CDR3: CASVDGSGNTIYF
DNA: TGTGCCAGCGTAGATGGCTCTGGAAACACCATATATTTT

D: TRBD1
size: -
V: TRBV30
J: TRBJ1-3
CDR3: CAWSVNRGMIIPIYF
DNA: TGTGCCTGGAGTGTAAACAGGGGAATGATAATCCCCATATATTTT

D: TRBD2
size: -
V: TRBV7-8
J: TRBJ2-5
CDR3: CASSFKREGQKETQYF
DNA: TGTGCCAGCAGCTTTAAGCGGGAGGGGCAGAAGGAGACCCAGTACTTC

D: TRBD2
size: -
V: TRBV19
J: TRBJ2-2
CDR3: CASSHPSGGPPANTGELFF
DNA: TGTGCCAGTAGTCACCCTAGCGGGGGACCTCCTGCGAACACCGGGGAGCTGTTTTTT

D: -
size: -
V: TRBV6-6
J: TRBJ2-2
CDR3: CASSYSNTGPTGELFF
DNA: TGTGCCAGCAGTTACTCGAACACAGGGCCCACCGGGGAGCTGTTTTTT

D: TRBD2
size: -
V: TRBV7-2
J: TRBJ2-5
CDR3: CASSSLAGEALETQYF
DNA: TGTGCCAGCAGCTCACTAGCGGGAGAAGCGCTGGAGACCCAGTACTTC

D: -
size: once
V: TRBV4-2
J: TRBJ2-3
CDR3: CASSQSASSTDTQYF
DNA: TGTGCCAGCAGCCAAAGCGCGTCTAGCACAGATACGCAGTATTTT

D: -
size: -
V: TRBV5-1
J: TRBJ2-5
CDR3: CASSLEGETQYF
DNA: TGCGCCAGCAGCTTGGAGGGGGAGACCCAGTACTTC

D: TRBD2
size: -
V: TRBV25-1
J: TRBJ2-7
CDR3: CASSLGGGWYEQYF
DNA: TGTGCCAGCAGCCTCGGGGGGGGGTGGTACGAGCAGTACTTC

D: -
size: -
V: TRBV3-1/TRBV3-2
J: TRBJ1-6
CDR3: CASRLIGGSPLHF
DNA: TGTGCCAGCAGACTTATCGGAGGGTCACCCCTCCACTTT

D: -
size: -
V: TRBV7-2
J: TRBJ1-3
CDR3: CASIGGISGNTIYF
DNA: TGTGCCAGCATCGGGGGGATATCTGGAAACACCATATATTTT

D: -
size: -
V: TRBV7-2
J: TRBJ2-1
CDR3: CASSLMSREQFF
DNA: TGTGCCAGCAGCTTAATGTCTAGAGAGCAGTTCTTC

D: -
size: -
V: TRBV7-9
J: TRBJ2-7
CDR3: CASSLDLEYYEQYF
DNA: TGTGCCAGCAGCTTAGATCTAGAATACTACGAGCAGTACTTC

D: -
size: -
V: TRBV6-2/TRBV6-3
J: TRBJ1-2
CDR3: CASSYSIGRTNYGYTF
DNA: TGTGCCAGCAGTTACTCGATCGGGAGAACTAACTATGGCTACACCTTC

D: TRBD2
size: -
V: TRBV30
J: TRBJ2-5
CDR3: CAWSSGEGNWAQYF
DNA: TGTGCCTGGAGTAGCGGGGAGGGGAACTGGGCCCAGTACTTC

D: TRBD2
size: -
V: TRBV18
J: TRBJ2-1
CDR3: CASSPLGTSGYNEQFF
DNA: TGTGCCAGCTCACCACTCGGAACTAGCGGTTACAATGAGCAGTTCTTC